One T cell receptor beta chain is described in this entry. These data are taken from a study of T cell changes during pregnancy in multiple sclerosis. Clones were read by immunoSEQ multiplex PCR, and TCRdb kept only the in-frame ones, dropping some. The sample lists about 110,000 clones, approximately 91% occurring once. This CDR3 is 15 amino acids long. In germline, CDR1 is SGHDT, CDR2 YYEEEE. V trimming: 4 bases; J trimming: 4 bases; junction bases outside the gene matches: 7. The receptor was isolated from a female donor with multiple sclerosis, enrolled in a pregnancy study. Sequenced here: peripheral blood, sampled after pregnancy. The J gene is TRBJ2-2, the V gene TRBV5-6; 7 bases fit TRBD1. The CDR3 sequence: CASSHDRDLTGELFF. The DNA of the CDR3 is TGTGCCAGCAGCCACGACAGGGACCTCACCGGGGAGCTGTTTTTT.